This TCR beta chain comes out of a study of T cell responses to AZD1222 COVID-19 vaccine. Study-level findings and limits: Reports say nearly half of spike-specific TCRs go after unmutated variant regions. The donors showed a predominance of white British ancestry and of females, with possible underestimation of clonal diversity.

Data came from immunoSEQ multiplex PCR; TCRdb stores just in-frame clones and leaves some out. The sample carries 140,000 or so clones, 80% to 90% recorded once. A note on this clone: No antigen is known for it.

V was pared by 1 base and J by 5 bases, with 10 bases of the junction left unmatched. CDR1 and CDR2 from the germline V gene are SGHAT and FQNNGV. The CDR3 is 19 residues long. The chain carries TRBV11-2 and TRBJ2-2; 13 bases agree with TRBD2. This specimen was peripheral blood, taken on day 0 of AZD1222 vaccination. The clonotype originates from an adult in good health. This CDR3 reads CASSLAGLAGPAGTGELFF. The DNA for the CDR3 is TGTGCCAGCAGCTTAGCGGGACTAGCGGGACCGGCGGGTACCGGGGAGCTGTTTTTT.